This is a list of T cell receptor beta chains from one sample in a study of T cells expressing NK-cell markers. From its re-call of the 5' RACE reads, TCRdb lists each CDR3 protein once, without DNA. The sample table includes approximately 460,000 distinct CDR3 sequences. Input material: blood T cells: a sorted CD56 or NKG2C T cell subset, CD4+ or CD8+ T cells, or bulk PBMC T cells (not recorded which). The receptors here all came from a woman between 18 and 69 years old in good health. The CDR3 runs from the conserved cysteine through the conserved F or W.

V gene,J gene,CDR3 protein
TRBV6-1,TRBJ2-5,CASSPGLAVQETQYF
TRBV4-3,TRBJ2-7,CASSQDGDYEQYF
TRBV6-2/TRBV6-3,TRBJ1-2,CASSSEFFGYTF
TRBV5-4,TRBJ2-1,CASSNPRREGLNEQFF
TRBV12-3/TRBV12-4,TRBJ1-2,CASSPDRGLDGYTF
TRBV12-3/TRBV12-4,TRBJ2-5,CASSLVLREGTQYF
TRBV28,TRBJ1-6,CASSYPGTTFNSPLHF
TRBV20-1,TRBJ2-3,CSAYPGQGPDTQYF
TRBV5-1,TRBJ1-2,CASSLSGPGDGYTF
TRBV28,TRBJ2-7,CASSSDGSYEQYF
TRBV7-8,TRBJ1-5,CASSTGTGDDQPQHF
TRBV5-1,TRBJ1-2,CASSRDPGQSYGYTF
TRBV7-9,TRBJ1-1,CASSSDRGMNTEAFF
TRBV7-9,TRBJ1-3,CASTMTGGRMGNTIYF
TRBV5-1,TRBJ2-3,CASSLDLAPDTQYF
TRBV14,TRBJ2-5,CASSQQRETQYF
TRBV28,TRBJ2-7,CASSLDKGAGYEQYF
TRBV30,TRBJ2-1,CAGYFMVHEQFF
TRBV5-1,TRBJ1-2,CASSLVGSSYGYTF
TRBV12-3/TRBV12-4,TRBJ1-5,CASSATGTGPQPQHF
TRBV12-5,TRBJ2-3,CASGFDGDTQYF
TRBV7-2,TRBJ2-3,CASSFRGTDTQYF
TRBV19,TRBJ2-1,CASTGTSDGEQFF
TRBV28,TRBJ2-1,CASSRGGMPFNEQFF
TRBV3-1,TRBJ2-3,CASTESGQVPDTQYF
TRBV13,TRBJ2-3,CASSLRDSNTDTQYF
TRBV28,TRBJ1-2,CASSPLSGGYGYTF
TRBV6-2/TRBV6-3,TRBJ2-2,CASSYPRGTGELFF
TRBV6-1,TRBJ1-1,CASTNQPRPLMNTEAFF
TRBV5-8,TRBJ2-3,CASSYRRGQASTDTQYF
TRBV4-2,TRBJ1-3,CASSQSGNTIYF
TRBV20-1,TRBJ2-3,CSAPLSGGTDTQYF